The rows below give T cell receptor beta chains drawn from one sample of a study of shared clonotypes between healthy human individuals. Assay: immunoSEQ multiplex PCR; the TCRdb copy retains only in-frame clones and omits some. Of about 2,100,000 clones in the sample, under 95% were seen once. The specimen was naive CD8+ T cells from PBMCs. These receptor sequences come from a man younger than 35 in good health. Some clones in this sample may be carry-over from other donors' samples. Each CDR3 is given with its conserved first and last residue. D genes are given only for firm matches. Clone size appears in some rows only: once, few, many, or a class for an expanded clone.

length: 15; J: TRBJ1-5; V: TRBV7-9; D: -; size: -; DNA: TGTGCCAGCAGCCTGGGGGCATATAGCAATCAGCCCCAGCATTTT; CDR3: CASSLGAYSNQPQHF
length: 14; J: TRBJ2-1; V: TRBV27; D: TRBD1; size: -; DNA: TGTGCCAGCAGTGGACAGGGGGCAAGGAATGAGCAGTTCTTC; CDR3: CASSGQGARNEQFF
length: 12; J: TRBJ2-7; V: TRBV28; D: TRBD2; size: -; DNA: TGTGCCAGCTACGGACTAGGGGCCGAGCAGTACTTC; CDR3: CASYGLGAEQYF
length: 16; J: TRBJ1-2; V: TRBV11-2; D: TRBD1; size: -; DNA: TGTGCCAGCAGCTTACCCCGGACAGGGCCCCTCTATGGCTACACCTTC; CDR3: CASSLPRTGPLYGYTF
length: 15; J: TRBJ2-2; V: TRBV11-2; D: -; size: -; DNA: TGTGCCAGCAGCTCCCGGGACGGATCCGTCCGGGAGCTGTTTTTT; CDR3: CASSSRDGSVRELFF
length: 16; J: TRBJ2-7; V: TRBV5-1; D: TRBD1; size: -; DNA: TGCGCCAGCAGCTTGGCTCCAGGGACAGGGATCGACGAGCAGTACTTC; CDR3: CASSLAPGTGIDEQYF
length: 14; J: TRBJ2-1; V: TRBV10-3; D: TRBD1; size: -; DNA: TGTGCCATCAGCCCAGGGGGCGCCTACAATGAGCAGTTCTTC; CDR3: CAISPGGAYNEQFF
length: 14; J: TRBJ1-1; V: TRBV5-8; D: -; size: -; DNA: TGTGCCAGCTACACGACGGACTTCTCCCCATCGGCTTTCTTT; CDR3: CASYTTDFSPSAFF
length: 13; J: TRBJ2-3; V: TRBV5-8; D: -; size: -; DNA: TGTGCCAGCAGCAAAGGGCATTTAGATACGCAGTATTTT; CDR3: CASSKGHLDTQYF
length: 14; J: TRBJ2-5; V: TRBV27; D: -; size: -; DNA: TGTGCCAGCAGTAGCTACCGGGAGCAAGAGACCCAGTACTTC; CDR3: CASSSYREQETQYF
length: 15; J: TRBJ2-1; V: TRBV6-6; D: TRBD2; size: once; DNA: TGTGCCAGCAGTCACACCCCGGGACTATACAATGAGCAGTTCTTC; CDR3: CASSHTPGLYNEQFF
length: 14; J: TRBJ2-2; V: TRBV7-9; D: -; size: -; DNA: TGTGCCAGCAGCTTAGTGATGGCCCACGGGGAGCTGTTTTTT; CDR3: CASSLVMAHGELFF
length: 14; J: TRBJ1-4; V: TRBV30; D: -; size: -; DNA: TGTGCCTGGAGTCGTCTGTCAACTAATGAAAAACTGTTTTTT; CDR3: CAWSRLSTNEKLFF
length: 18; J: TRBJ1-4; V: TRBV5-6; D: -; size: -; DNA: TGTGCCAGCAGTTTGCGTGGACTCCAGGGGTGGACTAATGAAAAACTGTTTTTT; CDR3: CASSLRGLQGWTNEKLFF
length: 15; J: TRBJ2-3; V: TRBV6-1; D: TRBD1; size: -; DNA: TGTGCCAGCAGTGAACTTCAACAGGGGGCAGATACGCAGTATTTT; CDR3: CASSELQQGADTQYF
length: 18; J: TRBJ2-1; V: TRBV4-3; D: -; size: -; DNA: TGCGCCAGCAGCCAAGAGGGGTCTCGAGCGACCTCCTACAATGAGCAGTTCTTC; CDR3: CASSQEGSRATSYNEQFF
length: 14; J: TRBJ2-7; V: TRBV4-1; D: TRBD1; size: -; DNA: TGCGCCAGCAGCCATGTTGACAGGGGCTACGAGCAGTACTTC; CDR3: CASSHVDRGYEQYF
length: 12; J: TRBJ2-1; V: TRBV7-9; D: -; size: -; DNA: TGTGCCAGCAGCGCGGACAGCTTAGAGCAGTTCTTC; CDR3: CASSADSLEQFF
length: 18; J: TRBJ1-5; V: TRBV2; D: TRBD1; size: -; DNA: TGTGCCAGCAGTCCTGACGCGGGGGGACAGGGATTTAATCAGCCCCAGCATTTT; CDR3: CASSPDAGGQGFNQPQHF
length: 15; J: TRBJ2-7; V: TRBV7-9; D: TRBD2; size: -; DNA: TGTGCCAGCAGCCTTCTAGCGGGAGGGCCCCACGAGCAGTACTTC; CDR3: CASSLLAGGPHEQYF
length: 13; J: TRBJ2-7; V: TRBV29-1; D: TRBD1; size: -; DNA: TGCAGCGGAAGGGACAGACAGACCTACGAGCAGTACTTC; CDR3: CSGRDRQTYEQYF
length: 15; J: TRBJ2-7; V: TRBV11-2; D: TRBD2; size: -; DNA: TGTGCCAGCAGCTTAGTCCCGACTAGCCGGTACGAGCAGTACTTC; CDR3: CASSLVPTSRYEQYF
length: 14; J: TRBJ2-7; V: TRBV19; D: TRBD2; size: -; DNA: TGTGCCAGTAGTGAGTTTAATCGGGGGGACGAGCAGTACTTC; CDR3: CASSEFNRGDEQYF
length: 14; J: TRBJ2-7; V: TRBV27; D: -; size: -; DNA: TGTGCCAGCAGTACAGGGGGGGATTCCTACGAGCAGTACTTC; CDR3: CASSTGGDSYEQYF
length: 16; J: TRBJ2-2; V: TRBV27; D: -; size: -; DNA: TGTGCCAGCAGTCCATTAACGGACAGTGGGGCCGGGGAGCTGTTTTTT; CDR3: CASSPLTDSGAGELFF
length: 19; J: TRBJ2-2; V: TRBV4-1; D: -; size: -; DNA: TGCGCCAGCAGCCAGCAAATGATGGGGGCCTTCGCGAACACCGGGGAGCTGTTTTTT; CDR3: CASSQQMMGAFANTGELFF
length: 18; J: TRBJ2-3; V: TRBV10-2; D: TRBD2; size: -; DNA: TGCGCCAGCAGTGACTGGGGTACGGGACTAGCGACACCGGATACGCAGTATTTT; CDR3: CASSDWGTGLATPDTQYF
length: 17; J: TRBJ1-5; V: TRBV19; D: -; size: -; DNA: TGTGCCAGTAGTATAGATACCGAAGCGAGGTGGGATCAGCCCCAGCATTTT; CDR3: CASSIDTEARWDQPQHF
length: 16; J: TRBJ2-1; V: TRBV11-2; D: TRBD2; size: -; DNA: TGTGCCAGCAGCTTAAAACTAGCGGGAATATACAATGAGCAGTTCTTC; CDR3: CASSLKLAGIYNEQFF
length: 12; J: TRBJ1-2; V: TRBV7-9; D: -; size: -; DNA: TGTGCCAGCAGCTTAGGGGCAGGAGGCTACACCTTC; CDR3: CASSLGAGGYTF
length: 15; J: TRBJ2-7; V: TRBV2; D: -; size: -; DNA: TGTGCCAGCAGTGACACGCAGGGTTGGGAAGACGAGCAGTACTTC; CDR3: CASSDTQGWEDEQYF
length: 13; J: TRBJ1-2; V: TRBV25-1; D: -; size: -; DNA: TGTGCCAGCAGTGAATCTTCGCAGCGGGGCTACACCTTC; CDR3: CASSESSQRGYTF
length: 20; J: TRBJ1-2; V: TRBV28; D: -; size: -; DNA: TGTGCCAGCAGCCGATCGGTCAATGAGGGACATCCGAGGGGGGACTATGGCTACACCTTC; CDR3: CASSRSVNEGHPRGDYGYTF
length: 16; J: TRBJ2-6; V: TRBV4-3; D: -; size: once; DNA: TGCGCCAGCAGCTATCGGAGGGCCTCTGGGGCCAACGTCCTGACTTTC; CDR3: CASSYRRASGANVLTF
length: 14; J: TRBJ2-2; V: TRBV9; D: -; size: -; DNA: TGTGCCAGCAGCGTAGATCGGGTCACCGGGGAGCTGTTTTTT; CDR3: CASSVDRVTGELFF
length: 14; J: TRBJ2-7; V: TRBV6-5; D: -; size: -; DNA: TGTGCCAGCAGACCGAGGGCCTTGGGGCGCGAGCAGTACTTC; CDR3: CASRPRALGREQYF
length: 13; J: TRBJ2-1; V: TRBV6-5; D: -; size: -; DNA: TGTGCCAGCTGCGGCTGGAGGTCAAATGAGCAGTTCTTC; CDR3: CASCGWRSNEQFF
length: 14; J: TRBJ1-5; V: TRBV27; D: -; size: few; DNA: TGTGCCAGCAGTCATCGACAGGGCAATCAGCCCCAGCATTTT; CDR3: CASSHRQGNQPQHF
length: 15; J: TRBJ1-2; V: TRBV28; D: -; size: -; DNA: TGTGCCAGCAGTTTTTGGGGCCAAGGGACCTATGGCTACACCTTC; CDR3: CASSFWGQGTYGYTF
length: 12; J: TRBJ1-6; V: TRBV28; D: -; size: -; DNA: TGTGCCAGCAGTTCCCCGCCCTCACCCCTCCACTTT; CDR3: CASSSPPSPLHF
length: 14; J: TRBJ1-2; V: TRBV6-6; D: -; size: -; DNA: TGTGCCAGCAGTTACTCCGGACCGAACTATGGCTACACCTTC; CDR3: CASSYSGPNYGYTF
length: 16; J: TRBJ1-2; V: TRBV27; D: TRBD1; size: -; DNA: TGTGCCAGCAGTTTGGGCGGACACCCAGGGGGCTATGGCTACACCTTC; CDR3: CASSLGGHPGGYGYTF
length: 16; J: TRBJ1-3; V: TRBV7-6; D: -; size: -; DNA: TGTGCCAGCAGCCCTAGCCTCAGGGGCTCTGGAAACACCATATATTTT; CDR3: CASSPSLRGSGNTIYF
length: 14; J: TRBJ2-7; V: TRBV10-3; D: -; size: -; DNA: TGTGCCATCAGTGAAGGGGGGGTATATTACGAGCAGTACTTC; CDR3: CAISEGGVYYEQYF
length: 14; J: TRBJ2-7; V: TRBV27; D: -; size: once; DNA: TGTGCCAGCAGTTTAAGCAGGTACTCCTACGAGCAGTACTTC; CDR3: CASSLSRYSYEQYF
length: 14; J: TRBJ2-7; V: TRBV10-1; D: -; size: -; DNA: TGCGCCAGCAGTGAGGGCAGGGCAGGTTACGAGCAGTACTTC; CDR3: CASSEGRAGYEQYF
length: 12; J: TRBJ1-2; V: TRBV7-8; D: -; size: -; DNA: TGTGCCAGCAGCTTAGTAGGGGGTGGCTACACCTTC; CDR3: CASSLVGGGYTF
length: 13; J: TRBJ2-7; V: TRBV28; D: -; size: -; DNA: TGTGCCAGCAGTTTCAGAGGGAACTACGAGCAGTACTTC; CDR3: CASSFRGNYEQYF
length: 15; J: TRBJ2-5; V: TRBV13; D: -; size: -; DNA: TGTGCCAGCAGCTACCCCTCGGGCAGTCTGGGGACCCAGTACTTC; CDR3: CASSYPSGSLGTQYF
length: 16; J: TRBJ2-1; V: TRBV29-1; D: TRBD1; size: -; DNA: TGCAGCGTTGAGGCCCTTGGACAGGGGGCTCACAATGAGCAGTTCTTC; CDR3: CSVEALGQGAHNEQFF
length: 13; J: TRBJ2-7; V: TRBV30; D: TRBD1; size: -; DNA: TGTGCCTGGAGAGACAGGGGTTACTACGAGCAGTACTTC; CDR3: CAWRDRGYYEQYF
length: 14; J: TRBJ2-7; V: TRBV9; D: TRBD2; size: -; DNA: TGTGCCAGCAGCTCGGGAGGGACCACCTACGAGCAGTACTTC; CDR3: CASSSGGTTYEQYF
length: 16; J: TRBJ2-7; V: TRBV2; D: -; size: -; DNA: TGTGCCAGCAGTGAATTGAAGACGGCGGGCCCCTACGAGCAGTACTTC; CDR3: CASSELKTAGPYEQYF
length: 14; J: TRBJ2-7; V: TRBV19; D: -; size: once; DNA: TGTGCCAGTAGTCCCCGGACGGCCTCCTACGAGCAGTACTTC; CDR3: CASSPRTASYEQYF
length: 16; J: TRBJ2-3; V: TRBV19; D: -; size: -; DNA: TGTGCCAGTAAAGGGGCGCACAGATCAGGCACAGATACGCAGTATTTT; CDR3: CASKGAHRSGTDTQYF
length: 11; J: TRBJ2-7; V: TRBV29-1; D: TRBD2; size: -; DNA: TGCAGCGTGGGACTAGCCTACGAGCAGTACTTC; CDR3: CSVGLAYEQYF
length: 15; J: TRBJ1-1; V: TRBV6-6; D: -; size: -; DNA: TGTGCCAGCAACTCTAATCCTTACGTGATAGAAGTGGCTTTCTTT; CDR3: CASNSNPYVIEVAFF
length: 14; J: TRBJ2-7; V: TRBV5-6; D: TRBD1; size: -; DNA: TGTGCCAGCAGCTGGGGGACAGCATCCGGCGAGCAGTACTTC; CDR3: CASSWGTASGEQYF
length: 15; J: TRBJ1-2; V: TRBV9; D: -; size: -; DNA: TGTGCCAGCAGCGTAGGACAGGCCCCTAACTATGGCTACACCTTC; CDR3: CASSVGQAPNYGYTF
length: 19; J: TRBJ2-3; V: TRBV28; D: TRBD1; size: -; DNA: TGTGCCAGCAGTTTATTACCGACGTCATGGGACAGAGTAGCAGATACGCAGTATTTT; CDR3: CASSLLPTSWDRVADTQYF